This TCR beta chain originates from a study of blood T cell repertoires in COVID-19. Study background: Spain, Italy and the United States supplied samples that represented acute and convalescent COVID-19. PBMCs, B-cell-depleted T cells, or T cells were the source of the cDNA or gDNA that made up the material.

Original analysis: Reference gene primer amplification yielded estimated nucleated cell counts. Repertoires were generated with immunoSEQ multiplex PCR, while TCRdb's copy carries only in-frame clones and drops some. V and J calls and clone size are copied from that table; D and trimming were computed from the DNA. The sample holds nearly 300,000 clones, more than 70% seen once. In germline, CDR1 is LGHDT, CDR2 YNNKEL (reference sequence). V was trimmed by 0 bases and J by 8 bases, leaving 13 bases between them. The CDR3 runs 15 residues. Sequences were obtained from peripheral blood. The rearrangement uses TRBV3-1 (or the pseudogene TRBV3-2) and TRBJ1-4; TRBD1 is a possible D gene (6 bases). The TCR originated in a woman in her 30s who had recovered from COVID-19. The CDR3 DNA is TGTGCCAGCAGCCAAGATTGGGGGGGCCGAGAAAAACTGTTTTTT. Translating it yields CASSQDWGGREKLFF.